This TCR beta chain was profiled in a study of blood T cell repertoires in COVID-19. About the research overall: Both acute and convalescent COVID-19 samples were obtained from the United States, Italy and Spain. PBMCs, B-cell-depleted T cells, or T cells provided the cDNA or gDNA that made up the material.

A few counts support this clone. In the authors' methods: Researchers report that nucleated cell counts were estimated from reference gene primer amplification. Data came from immunoSEQ multiplex PCR; TCRdb stores just in-frame clones and leaves some out. Clone size and V and J calls were adopted from that table, with D and trimming inferred from the DNA. This table holds approximately 130,000 clones, roughly 90% found once. The CDR3 is 20 residues long. CDR1 and CDR2 (germline): SGHRS, YFSETQ. V lost 1 base, J lost 3 bases, and 13 bases stayed unmatched. The genes are TRBV5-1 and TRBJ2-1; 13 nucleotides match TRBD2. The material sequenced was peripheral blood. The sequence was collected from a man in his fifties with acute or convalescent COVID-19. The CDR3, as DNA: TGCGCCAGCAGCTTGACCGGACTAGCGGGAGTGGGTGGGGGCTACAATGAGCAGTTCTTC. Its protein is CASSLTGLAGVGGGYNEQFF. Full variable domain (missing parts from reference TRBV5-1 and TRBJ2-1): KAGVTQTPRYLIKTRGQQVTLSCSPISGHRSVSWYQQTPGQGLQFLFEYFSETQRNKGNFPGRFSGRQFSNSRSEMNVSTLELGDSALYLCASSLTGLAGVGGGYNEQFFGPGTRLTVL.